Sequencing of this TCR beta chain was carried out in a study of T cells in Graves' hyperthyroidism and ophthalmopathy. Study context: Initial diagnosis, before any treatment, was when peripheral blood was collected.

About this clonotype itself: The antigen remains undetermined.

This CDR3 region has 16 residues. Germline V gene data show CDR1 as LGHDT and CDR2 as YNNKEL (reference sequence). Trimming at V came to 2 bases and at J to 0 bases, leaving 4 bases not matched to a gene. In making diagnoses, clinical symptoms, serum thyroxine and TRAb, thyroid ultrasound and orbital computed tomography were all used. Overall study results and limits: The blood repertoire included most of the expanded thyroid clonotypes above 0.001.

RNA transcripts gave rise to amplified TCR beta CDR3 regions. The study used the HTBI primer set for a first-round RT-PCR of the TCR CDR3. MiXCR, applied by TCRdb to the multiplex PCR reads, yields one record per CDR3 protein. The sample includes a few hundred thousand distinct CDR3 sequences, approximately 15% of them seen just once. J is TRBJ1-3 and V is TRBV3-1; 7 bases match TRBD1. The clonotype was recovered from a woman in her 40s with Graves' ophthalmopathy. The sequenced sample was blood. CDR3 nucleotides: TGTGCCAGCAGCCAATGGACAGGAAGCTCTGGAAACACCATATATTTT. It translates to CASSQWTGSSGNTIYF.